This T cell receptor beta chain was retrieved from a study of T cells in localized non-small cell lung cancer. Study-wide findings and caveats: For the top 100 tumor clones, a median about 57 also appeared in adjacent lung.

Assay used: immunoSEQ multiplex PCR; TCRdb lists only in-frame clones, some missing. The table includes about 1,500 clones, 36% detected once. Germline trimming cut 2 bases from V and 7 bases from J; bases unmatched to any gene: 5. This CDR3 spans 13 amino acids. The germline gives CDR1 MNHGY, CDR2 SAAAGT. This clone was counted only a few times. The target antigen is unknown. This sample comprised lung tumor tissue, obtained before any cancer treatment. J is TRBJ2-7 and V is TRBV6-8, with 7 bases matching TRBD1. The TCR comes from a woman aged 40-69 years with stage I lung adenocarcinoma. Written as DNA, the CDR3 is TGTGCCAGCAGTTACACGACAGGGTGGGAGCAGTACTTC. Residues: CASSYTTGWEQYF.